This TCR beta chain stems from a study of identical twins. Study-level findings and limits: Abundant cord blood beta clonotypes carried fewer insertions; memory repertoires showed none. There was an excess of low generation probability in the out-of-frame alpha sequences that twins shared. Twins' surplus sharing was weaker for beta out-of-frame sequences.

CDR1 is DFQATT, CDR2 SNEGSKA, per germline (reference sequence). The CDR3 contains 14 residues. Trimming cost V 6 bases and J 4 bases, with 15 bases left between them. TCRdb passed the 5' RACE reads through MiXCR, listing each CDR3 protein once. This sample yields 310,000 or so distinct CDR3 sequences, of which roughly 10% are seen a single time; around 7.1% belongs to the top ten. The sample holds many counts of this clonotype. Its cognate antigen is unknown. These data also formed part of another study, on yellow fever vaccine responses in identical twins.

The sequencing sample was made of CD8+ T cells sorted from blood. This clonotype originated in a woman aged 18-30 years in good health. The chain has TRBV20-1 and TRBJ2-2; D is undetermined. CDR3 coding DNA: TGCAGTGCGCGAGATAGGTCGGGCACCGGGGAGCTGTTTTTT. Translation gives CSARDRSGTGELFF.